This T cell receptor beta chain stems from a study of T cell changes during pregnancy in multiple sclerosis. This clone was detected only a few times. Assay: immunoSEQ multiplex PCR; the TCRdb copy retains only in-frame clones and omits some. The sample records 20,000 or so clones, 70% to 90% being singletons. The source of this sequence is a female donor in good health, enrolled as a control in a pregnancy study. The sequences come from CD8+ T cells from peripheral blood mononuclear cells, collected in the third trimester of pregnancy.

The DNA for the CDR3 is TGCGCCAGCAGCCCTAGACAGGGAATTTATTCACCCCTCCACTTT. Its protein product is CASSPRQGIYSPLHF. The chain combines TRBV4-3 with TRBJ1-6, with TRBD1 identical over 7 bases. This CDR3 has 15 residues. Germline assignment: CDR1 LGHNA and CDR2 YSLEER. Trimming removed 4 bases from V and 8 bases from J; junction bases left unmatched: 8.